This T cell receptor (beta chain) was retrieved from a study of T cells in Graves' hyperthyroidism and ophthalmopathy (dated by TCRdb to 2018 to 2020). Looking at the study overall: Peripheral blood was collected at initial diagnosis, before any treatment. The roughly 100 discovery patients were randomly divided into training and test sets at a 7:3 ratio. In addition, the study compared T-cell repertoires in thyroid tissue and in blood from five to seven Graves' hyperthyroidism patients. The paper reports TCR Vbeta CDR3 sequencing of roughly 140 peripheral blood samples: 40 or so ophthalmopathy, approximately 74 hyperthyroidism and about 17 progressor patients. Following sampling, methimazole starting at 30 mg daily was given to hyperthyroidism patients, and high-dose intravenous methylprednisolone was given to ophthalmopathy patients. TCR V-J signatures able to tell the groups apart were searched for in a discovery cohort of more than 90 patients, of whom roughly 42 had Graves' ophthalmopathy and around 57 had stable Graves' hyperthyroidism. Prospective prediction of ophthalmopathy was tested in an independent validation cohort of approximately 19 hyperthyroidism patients and 17 patients who later progressed to ophthalmopathy. The research as a whole found: In validation, the model predicted progression to ophthalmopathy a median of 6.5 months before onset, with about 67% sensitivity and almost 75% specificity. Most expanded thyroid clonotypes (frequency above 0.001) were also found in blood, which suggests that blood repertoires may mirror thyroid immune responses. A model built on a 13 V-J signature distinguished ophthalmopathy from stable hyperthyroidism, reaching 87.88% sensitivity and around 81% specificity in cross-validation and 80%/75% in testing. Sample size was not statistically predetermined, and blinding of investigators to group allocation was not performed.

The TCR beta CDR3 regions were amplified from the RNA transcripts. The first round of RT-PCR for the TCR CDR3 was performed with the HTBI primer set and the Qiagen OneStep RT-PCR kit. Libraries were constructed in a second round of multiplex PCR, after which size selection and purification were carried out. Libraries were sequenced paired-end with 100 bp reads on an Illumina HiSeq2000. The authors' analysis ran thus. Raw data were processed with SOAPnuke, discarding reads with adapters, uncalled bases, mean Phred below 15, or no exact constant-primer or identifier match. COPE v1.2.5 was used to merge the high-quality paired reads, and each unique nucleotide sequence was defined as a clonotype. Clonotypes were aligned to IMGT TRBV, TRBD and TRBJ reference segments using MiTCR v1.1. The analysis included only V-J combinations with a frequency above 0.0001, which together covered 98% to 99.2% of the repertoires. The TCS score was defined as the ratio of F50 (clonal expansion) to E x V (chaos), calculated using BLOSUM62-based TCRdist between CDR3 peptides within each V-J. Welch's t-statistics and random forest reduced around 520 V-J features to 13, which were used in a naive Bayes classifier (R e1071). The Morisita-Horn index was used to measure how similar the thyroid and blood repertoires were. The public reads were quality trimmed at Q25 with fastp and then assembled into clones with MiXCR by TCRdb, keeping productive beta chains. Entries are consolidated by CDR3 protein sequence, retaining the most common genes and DNA. TCRdb, not the authors, supplied the V and J calls. The sample has just under 750,000 distinct CDR3 sequences on record, roughly a third of them singletons. The top ten hold 30% to 40% of the sample.

Stable Graves' hyperthyroidism was defined as the absence of progression to ophthalmopathy over 18 months of follow-up. Hyperthyroidism patients were aged 18 to 65 years and newly diagnosed, with disease duration of less than 2 months. Patients with uncontrolled infections, other autoimmune diseases, pregnancy or lactation were excluded. Diagnoses were based on clinical symptoms, serum thyroxine and TRAb, thyroid ultrasound and orbital computed tomography. PBMCs were isolated from more than 9 ml of fresh peripheral blood by Ficoll-Paque density gradient centrifugation. Total RNA was extracted with Trizol reagent, and quality was checked on an Agilent 2100 Bioanalyzer. V ends up 0 bases short and J 1 base short, with an unmatched junction base count of 11. Via the germline V gene (reference sequence), CDR1 is DFQATT and CDR2 SNEGSKA. The CDR3 goes from the cysteine to the phenylalanine over 18 residues. Left in the record is the CDR3 DNA by itself, 54 bases read in frame from the first base.

Of note for this clonotype: Which antigen it targets is not known. No base qualities exist here, and no much larger clone lies one base off it.

Source material: blood. The source is a woman in her forties with Graves' hyperthyroidism. Here the chain combines TRBV20-1 and TRBJ1-5; 8 middle bases align to TRBD1. Here the CDR3 is given as CSARDPKGTGGSNQPQHF. The nucleotide sequence is given as TGCAGTGCTAGAGACCCCAAGGGGACAGGTGGGAGCAATCAGCCCCAGCATTTT.